This T cell receptor beta chain comes out of a study of T cell repertoires in cytomegalovirus infection. At the level of the study: It was the public TCR beta signatures that indicated both CMV infection and matching HLA type.

The CDR3 length is 14 residues. Trimming shortened V by 0 bases and J by 3 bases, and 9 bases separated the two germline ends. CDR1 and CDR2 (germline): SGHDT, YYEEEE. One entry per CDR3 protein, called by TCRdb with MiXCR from the reads. The profile shows fewer than 550,000 distinct CDR3 sequences, 30% to 40% of them singletons. For this clonotype: The antigen is undetermined.

Notes on the study in general: CMV carriers having the relevant HLA were flagged by cumulative public TCR beta family frequency.

The TCR originated in a human donor in good health (CMV status not recorded). Some clones in this sample may be carry-over from other donors' samples. This chain links TRBV5-6 with TRBJ1-1; no reliable D call. Source material: PBMCs. The CDR3 protein is CASSLGWTHTEAFF. The CDR3 DNA follows: TGTGCCAGCAGCTTGGGTTGGACGCACACTGAAGCTTTCTTT.